The sequence of this T cell receptor beta chain was determined in a study of radiotherapy plus CTLA-4 blockade in lung cancer. Study in general: There were objective responses in over 15% of patients, and around 30% had disease control. Study results and caveats: Radiotherapy plus ipilimumab was followed by expansion in blood of tumor-derived TCR clones.

With ipilimumab providing CTLA-4 blockade, focal radiation was administered to patients who had chemo-refractory metastatic non-small-cell lung cancer. This table comes from immunoSEQ multiplex PCR, and its TCRdb copy is limited to in-frame clones, with some not included. In the table there are 95,000 to 150,000 clones, around 89% of which are singletons. About this clone: Its antigen is not known.

The V end lost 0 bases, the J end lost 4 bases, and 10 bases lay between the germline ends. CDR3 length: 14 residues. Germline CDR1 SGDLS, CDR2 YYNGEE. This sequence was found in a human donor with non-small cell lung cancer that progressed on radiotherapy plus ipilimumab. The source was peripheral blood, collected from a patient treated with radiotherapy plus ipilimumab. This chain links TRBV9 with TRBJ1-1; D not certain. This CDR3 is CASSVAGITTEAFF. In DNA form, the CDR3 reads TGTGCCAGCAGCGTAGCTGGGATAACCACTGAAGCTTTCTTT.